This T cell receptor (beta chain) was identified during a study of cytomegalovirus exposure and HLA in healthy donors. Germline V lookup: CDR1 MNHEY, CDR2 SMNVEV (reference sequence). The CDR3 is 12 residues long. With 11 bases clipped from V and 3 bases from J, the junction kept 6 bases outside the gene matches. General study results and limits: The investigators catalogued some 150 TCR beta chains as cytomegalovirus-associated.

Comment on this clone: Its antigen is as yet unknown.

Measured with immunoSEQ multiplex PCR; TCRdb has only the in-frame clones, and not every one. The sample has roughly 80,000 clones; approximately 91% are singletons. The sample consisted of PBMCs. The clonotype was recovered from a man in his thirties or forties in good health and CMV-seronegative. The chain has TRBV27 and TRBJ2-5, with TRBD2 matching over 7 bases. CDR3 nucleotide sequence: TGTGCCCCCCGGGCGGGAGAAGAGACCCAGTACTTC. This translates into CAPRAGEETQYF.